These T cell receptor beta chains were read from a single sample in a study of glioma-infiltrating T cells. In TCRdb, the multiplex PCR reads were re-called with MiXCR into one record per CDR3 protein. This sample has 150,000 to 200,000 distinct CDR3 sequences, with roughly two fifths found just once. Sequencing used glioma tissue, nonneoplastic brain tissue, or PBMCs (not recorded which). All receptors come from a human donor with low-grade glioma or glioblastoma, undergoing nonglioma brain surgery, or in good health (not recorded which). Each CDR3 is given with its conserved first and last residue. D genes are given only for firm matches. Clone size is stated in some rows and not others, as once, few, many or a class when expanded.

many TRBJ2-1 . TRBV24-1 TGTGCCACCAGTGATCCCTCTCCGGGTGAGCAGTTCTTC CATSDPSPGEQFF
few TRBJ2-3 . TRBV5-4 TGTGCCAGCAGCGCCAGGAGCACAGCAACAGATACGCAGTATTTT CASSARSTATDTQYF
. TRBJ2-1 . TRBV20-1 TGCAGTGCTCTGGGGGACGGGAGAGGGTCCTATGAGCAGTTCTTC CSALGDGRGSYEQFF
. TRBJ2-1 TRBD1 TRBV29-1 TGCAGCGTTGAGAACAGGGGGTCCTACAATGAGCAGTTCTTC CSVENRGSYNEQFF
. TRBJ1-2 TRBD1 TRBV12-5 TGTGCTAGTGGTTTGGCAGGGGGCAGCTATGGCTACACCTTC CASGLAGGSYGYTF
many TRBJ2-7 . TRBV15 TGTGCCACCAGCAGGGGGGCAAACTCCTACGAGCAGTACTTC CATSRGANSYEQYF
few TRBJ2-5 . TRBV28 TGTGCCAGCAGTTTAGTACTAGTCGGCCGTCTGACCCAGTACTTC CASSLVLVGRLTQYF
many TRBJ1-1 . TRBV2 TGTGCCAGCAGTGAATATGGGGACACTGAAGCTTTCTTT CASSEYGDTEAFF
many TRBJ2-3 . TRBV18 TGTGCCAGCTCACCCTCGGACCTTACAGATACGCAGTATTTT CASSPSDLTDTQYF
many TRBJ2-7 TRBD2 TRBV28 TGTGCCAGCAGTTTACTACTAGCGGGAGGTTACAACGAGCAGTACTTC CASSLLLAGGYNEQYF
. TRBJ2-1 TRBD1 TRBV4-3 TGCGCCAGCAGCCACACAGGGGGCGGAGGTAACAATGAGCAGTTCTTC CASSHTGGGGNNEQFF
. TRBJ2-1 . TRBV12-3/TRBV12-4 TGTGCCAGGAGCCCTCTGGGGAGTGGATCCTACAATGAGCAGTTCTTC CARSPLGSGSYNEQFF
. TRBJ2-7 . TRBV29-1 TGCAGCGGCTCTAAGGGAAGTGGGGACGAGCAGTACTTC CSGSKGSGDEQYF
. TRBJ1-5 . TRBV19 TGTGCCAGCAAAACCGTGGGACGACGGGAGTTTAGCAATCAGCCCCAGCATTTT CASKTVGRREFSNQPQHF
. TRBJ2-7 TRBD2 TRBV29-1 TGCAGCGTTGAAGATCTTGAAAGCGGGAACTACGAGCAGTACTTC CSVEDLESGNYEQYF
. TRBJ2-5 . TRBV2 TGTGCCAGCAAGTCCGATGTAGTAGAGACCCAGTACTTC CASKSDVVETQYF